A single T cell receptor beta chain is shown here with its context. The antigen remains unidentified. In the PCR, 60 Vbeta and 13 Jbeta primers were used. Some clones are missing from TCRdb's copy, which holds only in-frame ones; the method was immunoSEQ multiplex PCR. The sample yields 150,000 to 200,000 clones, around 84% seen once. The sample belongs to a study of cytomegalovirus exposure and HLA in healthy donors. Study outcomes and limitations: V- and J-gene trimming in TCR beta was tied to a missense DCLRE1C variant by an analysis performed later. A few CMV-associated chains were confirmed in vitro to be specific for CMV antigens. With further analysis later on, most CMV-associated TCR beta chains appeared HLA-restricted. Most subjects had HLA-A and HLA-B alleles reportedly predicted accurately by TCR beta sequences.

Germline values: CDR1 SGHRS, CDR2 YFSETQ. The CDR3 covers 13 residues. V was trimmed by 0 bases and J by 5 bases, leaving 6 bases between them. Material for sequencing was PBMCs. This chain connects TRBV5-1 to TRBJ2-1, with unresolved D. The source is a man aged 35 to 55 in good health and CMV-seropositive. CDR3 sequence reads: CASSLGLNNEQFF. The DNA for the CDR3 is TGCGCCAGCAGCTTGGGTCTAAACAATGAGCAGTTCTTC.